The clone carrying this TCR beta chain has only a few counts. This specimen comes from a study of blood T cell repertoires in COVID-19. There are 15 residues in the CDR3. Germline CDR1 PRHDT, CDR2 FYEKMQ (reference sequence). V lost 4 bases and J 3 bases, leaving 15 bases between the germline ends. Sequenced by immunoSEQ multiplex PCR; TCRdb stores in-frame clones only, minus some. Of approximately 120,000 clones detected, 75% to 85% appear once; the ten largest clones hold around a fifth. The V call is TRBV13, the J call TRBJ2-5, with D possibly being TRBD2 (6 bases). The sequencing input was peripheral blood. The receptor was derived from an elderly man with acute or convalescent COVID-19. CDR3 region: CASSSAGHGEETQYF. The CDR3 DNA reads TGTGCCAGCAGCTCGGCGGGGCACGGAGAAGAGACCCAGTACTTC. The full variable domain, rest sourced from reference TRBV13 and TRBJ2-5, is AAGVIQSPRHLIKEKRETATLKCYPIPRHDTVYWYQQGPGQDPQFLISFYEKMQSDKGSIPDRFSAQQFSDYHSELNMSSLELGDSALYFCASSSAGHGEETQYFGPGTRLLVL.